Sequencing of this T cell receptor beta chain was carried out in a study of regulatory T cells in long-lasting Graves disease. General study findings and limits: Gene preferences differed: TRBV28, TRBJ1-2, TRBJ2-5 in persistent cases.

According to the study, TCR beta libraries were built with iRepertoire HTBI primers and CDR3-region Arm-PCR. MiXCR, applied by TCRdb to the multiplex PCR reads, yields one record per CDR3 protein. The sample includes more than 450,000 distinct CDR3 sequences, around 16% of them seen just once. This CDR3 spans 12 amino acids. Germline V gives CDR1 SEHNR, CDR2 FQNEAQ (reference sequence). A note on this clonotype: The antigen is undetermined. At one boundary the junction diverges from the germline segment, which might be a read error.

Stated time point: newly diagnosed GD, antithyroid drugs for less than 3 months. Scientists built the TCR library using RNA that was extracted from PBMCs. A further study also used this sample, focusing on T cells in Graves' hyperthyroidism and ophthalmopathy.

V usage is TRBV7-9 and J usage is TRBJ2-5; 8 nucleotides match TRBD2. This clonotype was obtained from a man aged 35 to 55 with Graves disease. Sequencing was performed on peripheral blood mononuclear cells (PBMCs), taken at new diagnosis, from a patient treated with antithyroid drugs. CDR3 bases: TGTGCCACCAGAAGAGCGGGAGAGGCCCAGTACTTC. Protein sequence: CATRRAGEAQYF.